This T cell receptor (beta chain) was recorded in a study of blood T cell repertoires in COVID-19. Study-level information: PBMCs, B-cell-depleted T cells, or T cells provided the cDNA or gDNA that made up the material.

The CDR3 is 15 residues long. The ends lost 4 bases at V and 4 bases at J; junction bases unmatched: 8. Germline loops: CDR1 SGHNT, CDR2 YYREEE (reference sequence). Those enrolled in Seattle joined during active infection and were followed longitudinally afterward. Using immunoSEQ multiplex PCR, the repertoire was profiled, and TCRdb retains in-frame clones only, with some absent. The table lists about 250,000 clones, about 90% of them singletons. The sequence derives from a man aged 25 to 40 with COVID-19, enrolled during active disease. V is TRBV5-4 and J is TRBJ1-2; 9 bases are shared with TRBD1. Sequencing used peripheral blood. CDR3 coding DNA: TGTGCCAGCAGCCGGGGACAGGGAGCCCCCTATGGCTACACCTTC. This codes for CASSRGQGAPYGYTF.